This TCR beta chain was found in a study of CD4+ T cells in melanoma (dated by TCRdb to 2022 to 2024). With respect to the entire study: Neoantigen-specific CD4+ T cells in human melanoma were what the study investigated. General study outcomes and caveats: Neoantigen-specific CD4+ T cells were reported to be correlated with the function of CD8+ T cells, macrophages and B cells. Diverse differentiation states were reported to be shown by neoantigen-specific CD4+ T cells in melanoma.

Between the V and J ends, shortened by 4 bases and 6 bases respectively, the junction contains 16 bases. The germline V gene specifies SGHRS as CDR1 and YFSETQ as CDR2. Its CDR3 holds 15 amino acids, cysteine through phenylalanine. CDR3 DNA is the only sequence kept; it has 45 bases, read in frame from the first base. Receptor amplification or capture employed the immunoSEQ multiplex PCR assay. In TCRdb, the immuneACCESS table is reduced to in-frame sequences with V and J assigned. These tables do not hold every clone; where another copy was compared, an unresolved V gene accounts for under half, and the others remain unexplained. This sample gives over 100,000 clones in total; roughly 90% of them show up just once. The top ten constitute roughly 3.1% of the sample. Comments on this clone: Its recognized antigen is unknown. No base qualities exist here, and no much larger clone lies one base off it.

Patients with melanoma were used as donors. Sequenced: peripheral blood. The V and J genes are TRBV5-1 and TRBJ1-4, and TRBD1 may be the D gene, going by 5 matching bases. The clonotype comes from a human donor with melanoma. The bases are TGCGCCAGCAGCACACTCCGGGGGGGAGATGAAAAACTGTTTTTT. The translation is CASSTLRGGDEKLFF.